The 30 T cell receptor beta chains in this list originate from one sample, sequenced in a study of cytomegalovirus exposure and HLA in healthy donors. Amplification used 60 Vbeta primers and 13 Jbeta primers. Clones were sequenced by immunoSEQ multiplex PCR, and TCRdb holds only the in-frame ones, with some missing. The table shows about 86,000 clones, with 70% to 85% occurring only once. Sequencing used PBMCs. These receptors were collected from a man in his fifties or sixties in good health and CMV-seronegative.

The chain has TRBV7-2 and TRBJ2-3; possibly TRBD1 for D (5 bases). CDR3 length: 17 amino acids. Trimming took 2 bases from V and 0 from J, leaving 15 bases between them. CDR1 is SGHTA, CDR2 FQGNSA, per germline. The CDR3 DNA sequence: TGTGCCAGCAGCTTATTTGGGGCCGGCCCTAGCACAGATACGCAGTATTTT. Protein: CASSLFGAGPSTDTQYF.

Worth noting for this clone: The germline gene is not matched at one end of the junction; a read error may be the cause. The V gene is TRBV7-7, the J gene TRBJ2-7; the D gene is possibly TRBD1 (6 bases). The CDR3 spans 13 residues. CDR1 is SSHAT, CDR2 FNYEAQ, per germline (reference sequence). CDR3 sequence (DNA): TGTGCTAGCAGCTTTCAGGGGAACGGCGAGCAGTACTTC. Encoded protein: CASSFQGNGEQYF.

This chain connects TRBV29-1 to TRBJ2-5; perhaps TRBD1 as D (5 bases). The CDR3 spans 12 residues. CDR1 SQVTM and CDR2 ANQGSEA come from the germline V gene. V lost 8 bases and J lost 4, with 14 bases in between. CDR3 protein: CSSDIRGETQYF. The CDR3 DNA reads as TGCAGCTCCGACATTAGGGGAGAGACCCAGTACTTC.

V and J are TRBV19 and TRBJ2-7; tentative D call: TRBD2 (6 bases). V was pared by 8 bases and J by 2 bases, with 10 bases between. CDR1 LNHDA and CDR2 SQIVND come from the germline V gene (reference sequence). The CDR3 is 12 amino acids. The CDR3 is CASQGGTYEQYF. CDR3 nucleotide sequence: TGTGCCAGTCAGGGAGGCACCTACGAGCAGTACTTC.

V gene TRBV10-3 combines with J gene TRBJ2-7; TRBD1 is a possible D gene (5 bases). Germline V lookup: CDR1 ENHRY, CDR2 SYGVKD. The V gene lost 4 bases and the J gene lost 3 bases, with 16 bases spanning the gap. The CDR3 runs 15 residues. As DNA, the CDR3 is TGTGCCATCAGTGCAAGGGGCGTGGTGAGCTACGAGCAGTACTTC. Translated, it gives CAISARGVVSYEQYF.

The chain has TRBV5-1 and TRBJ2-3; tentative D call: TRBD1 (6 bases). Germline V gene lookup returns CDR1 SGHRS and CDR2 YFSETQ. This CDR3 is built from 14 residues. The V gene lost 4 bases and the J gene lost 2 bases, with 11 bases spanning the gap. The CDR3 coding sequence is TGCGCCAGCAGCAGGGACACAAACACAGATACGCAGTATTTT. It is translated as CASSRDTNTDTQYF.

The chain is built from TRBV2 and TRBJ2-1, with D unclear. CDR1 is SNHLY, CDR2 FYNNEI, per germline. V was trimmed by 3 bases and J by 9 bases, leaving 9 bases between them. The CDR3 covers 12 residues. In DNA, the CDR3 is TGTGCCAGCAGTGATGAGATCGGTGAGCAGTTCTTC. This translates into CASSDEIGEQFF. Variable domain in full (rest from reference TRBV2 and TRBJ2-1): EPEVTQTPSHQVTQMGQEVILRCVPISNHLYFYWYRQILGQKVEFLVSFYNNEISEKSEIFDDQFSVERPDGSNFTLKIRSTKLEDSAMYFCASSDEIGEQFFGPGTRLTVL.

This clone was seen a few times. This chain links TRBV5-1 with TRBJ2-5, with D possibly matching TRBD2 (6 bases). Germline CDR1 is SGHRS and CDR2 is YFSETQ. Trimming left V 4 bases short and J 2 bases short, with 12 bases between. There are 14 residues in the CDR3. DNA for the CDR3: TGCGCCAGCAGCCCCAGTGCGGGGCAAGAGACCCAGTACTTC. Amino acid sequence: CASSPSAGQETQYF.

This chain links TRBV7-9 with TRBJ1-3; TRBD1 matches at 11 bases. Trimming cost V 5 bases and J 2 bases; bases outside gene matches: 11. Germline lookup yields CDR1 SEHNR and CDR2 FQNEAQ (reference sequence). There are 18 residues in the CDR3. CDR3 in DNA: TGTGCCAGCAGCCCCGGGAGGACAGGGGGCGCAACTGGAAACACCATATATTTT. Its protein product is CASSPGRTGGATGNTIYF.

This clone appeared a few times. This rearrangement joins TRBV5-5 to TRBJ1-2; TRBD1 is a possible D gene (5 bases). Germline values: CDR1 SGHKS, CDR2 YYEKEE (reference sequence). V was pared by 0 bases and J by 4 bases, with 13 bases between. This CDR3 comprises 15 residues. Here the CDR3 DNA reads TGTGCCAGCAGCTTGGAAGGTGTGGGGGGCTATGGCTACACCTTC. It is translated as CASSLEGVGGYGYTF.

This rearrangement joins TRBV19 to TRBJ2-1; 15 bases are shared with TRBD2. Germline assignment: CDR1 LNHDA and CDR2 SQIVND (reference sequence). This CDR3 region has 14 residues. With 4 bases clipped from V and 14 bases from J, the junction kept 6 bases outside the gene matches. In DNA, the CDR3 is TGTGCCAGTAGTAACTCCGGGACTAGCGGGGGGAAGTTCTTC. Its translation is CASSNSGTSGGKFF.

This chain connects TRBV7-2 to TRBJ2-7; 11 nucleotides agree with TRBD2. Germline V gene sequence: CDR1 SGHTA, CDR2 FQGNSA. J gave up 7 bases and V 3 bases, and 11 bases lay outside the gene matches. This CDR3 comprises 16 residues. The CDR3 coding sequence is TGTGCCAGCAGCTTGGGCGTAGCGGGGGGGTCTGGGGAGCAGTACTTC. It yields the protein CASSLGVAGGSGEQYF.

CDR3 sequence reads: CASSLALSGPGNTIYF. The CDR3 bases are TGCGCCAGCAGCTTGGCCTTGAGTGGGCCCGGAAACACCATATATTTT. The chain joins TRBV5-1 to TRBJ1-3; D unclear. The V end was cut by 0 bases, the J end by 4 bases, with 14 bases between. Germline V gives CDR1 SGHRS, CDR2 YFSETQ. CDR3 length: 16 amino acids.

The chain uses TRBV28 and TRBJ2-1; 8 positions match TRBD2. Germline-derived CDR1 and CDR2 are MDHEN and SYDVKM. The trim removed 7 bases at V and 8 bases at J, leaving 7 bases unmatched. The CDR3 has 13 residues. The CDR3 loop reads CASKRESRDEQFF. CDR3 coding DNA: TGTGCCAGCAAGCGGGAGAGCAGGGATGAGCAGTTCTTC.

This rearrangement joins TRBV7-9 to TRBJ1-2; the D gene is possibly TRBD1 (5 bases). Germline CDR1 and CDR2: SEHNR and FQNEAQ (reference sequence). V lost 3 bases to trimming and J lost 6 bases, with 14 bases between them. This CDR3 comprises 14 residues. The DNA of the CDR3 is TGTGCCAGCAGCTTGGGGGAGGGCATGGATGGCTACACCTTC. Translating gives CASSLGEGMDGYTF.

This chain uses TRBV5-1 with TRBJ2-1; TRBD2 aligns across 9 bases. The CDR3 extends over 17 amino acids. The V segment lost 0 bases and the J segment 1 base; nucleotides outside the gene matches: 5. The V gene's germline CDR1 is SGHRS and CDR2 YFSETQ. This CDR3 is CASSLASGGLSYNEQFF. The CDR3, as DNA: TGCGCCAGCAGCTTGGCGAGCGGGGGGTTATCCTACAATGAGCAGTTCTTC.

This chain joins TRBV5-6 and TRBJ2-1; D is perhaps TRBD2 (5 bases). The V gene lost 0 bases and the J gene lost 3 bases, with 13 bases spanning the gap. The germline gives CDR1 SGHDT, CDR2 YYEEEE. The CDR3 has 16 residues. In nucleotides, the CDR3 is TGTGCCAGCAGCTTGGCCGAGGGTGTTTTCTACAATGAGCAGTTCTTC. Protein product: CASSLAEGVFYNEQFF.

This chain connects TRBV6-1 to TRBJ2-3; tentative D call: TRBD2 (6 bases). Per the germline V gene, CDR1 is MNHNS and CDR2 is SASEGT. CDR3 length equals 12 residues. The germline V and J ends were trimmed by 9 bases and 2 bases, with 9 bases remaining between them. CDR3 nucleotide sequence: TGTGCCAGTTCGGGGGTCACAGATACGCAGTATTTT. It yields the protein CASSGVTDTQYF.

The chain combines TRBV7-9 with TRBJ2-7, with D possibly being TRBD1 (6 bases). This CDR3 is built from 14 residues. CDR1 is SEHNR and CDR2 is FQNEAQ in the germline V gene (reference sequence). V shed 3 bases and J shed 3 bases, with 12 bases lying between them. As DNA, the CDR3 is TGTGCCAGCAGCTTGGTACAGGGCCTCTACGAGCAGTACTTC. As protein: CASSLVQGLYEQYF.

This sequence joins TRBV5-4 and TRBJ1-2, with 9 bases lining up with TRBD1. The V gene end was trimmed by 2 bases and the J gene end by 3 bases; junction bases not matched to a gene: 5. Germline CDR1 SGHNT, CDR2 YYREEE (reference sequence). This CDR3 has 15 amino acids. This chain's CDR3 is CASSLYRDRDYGYTF. In nucleotides, the CDR3 is TGTGCCAGCAGCTTATACCGGGACAGGGACTATGGCTACACCTTC.

This clone was detected only a few times. This chain uses TRBV18 with TRBJ2-1; no definite D call. The CDR3 totals 14 residues. Germline V lookup: CDR1 KGHSH, CDR2 LQKENI. Between the trimmed V and J ends, which lost 5 bases and 0 bases, there was a span of 8 bases. The CDR3 here is CASSADNSYNEQFF. The CDR3 DNA reads TGTGCCAGCTCAGCAGATAACTCCTACAATGAGCAGTTCTTC. Variable domain in full (rest from reference TRBV18 and TRBJ2-1): NAGVMQNPRHLVRRRGQEARLRCSPMKGHSHVYWYRQLPEEGLKFMVYLQKENIIDESGMPKERFSAEFPKEGPSILRIQQVVRGDSAAYFCASSADNSYNEQFFGPGTRLTVL.

The chain combines TRBV5-1 with TRBJ2-7; TRBD1 aligns across 10 bases. The germline gives CDR1 SGHRS, CDR2 YFSETQ. This CDR3 is 14 amino acids long. With V trimmed by 4 bases and J by 5 bases, 6 bases remained unmatched. Written as DNA, the CDR3 is TGCGCCAGCAGCATCCGGGACAGGGGTGACGAGCAGTACTTC. As protein: CASSIRDRGDEQYF.

The J gene is TRBJ1-1, the V gene TRBV28; 7 bases fit TRBD1. After removal of 5 bases from V and 3 bases from J, the junction contained 6 bases not matched to a gene. Germline assignment: CDR1 MDHEN and CDR2 SYDVKM. CDR3 length equals 14 residues. CDR3: CASSGQAIYTEAFF. DNA of the CDR3: TGTGCCAGCAGTGGACAGGCTATTTACACTGAAGCTTTCTTT.

CDR3 residues: CAWNLRAEQYF. CDR3 nucleotides: TGTGCCTGGAATTTGCGAGCCGAGCAGTACTTC. The rearrangement joins TRBV30 to TRBJ2-7; the D is unclear. The CDR3 consists of 11 residues. Germline V gene sequence: CDR1 GTSNPN, CDR2 SVGIG (reference sequence). V dropped 4 bases and J dropped 6 bases, with 10 bases sitting between them.

The chain has TRBV6-1 and TRBJ1-5; D remains unclear. V was pared by 6 bases and J by 4 bases, with 4 bases between. This CDR3 contains 11 residues. Germline CDR1 and CDR2: MNHNS and SASEGT. The CDR3 region has the DNA TGTGCCAGCAGGGAGAATCAGCCCCAGCATTTT. This codes for CASRENQPQHF.

The J gene is TRBJ2-5, the V gene TRBV19; 10 bases are a match to TRBD2. The length of the CDR3 is 16 residues. V gave up 5 bases and J gave up 2 bases; unmatched junction bases: 8. Germline V CDR1 and CDR2: LNHDA, SQIVND (reference sequence). The CDR3 loop reads CASSPRTSGLQETQYF. The CDR3 DNA reads as TGTGCCAGTAGTCCTAGGACTAGCGGATTACAAGAGACCCAGTACTTC.

This chain uses TRBV7-8 with TRBJ2-5; 10 bases are shared with TRBD2. Germline trimming cut 8 bases from V and 0 bases from J; bases unmatched to any gene: 3. CDR3 size: 14 residues. Germline V CDR1 and CDR2: SGHVS, FQNEAQ. The CDR3 DNA follows: TGTGCCAGCCGGACTAGCGGACACCAAGAGACCCAGTACTTC. Translated, it gives CASRTSGHQETQYF. Full variable domain (rest looked up from reference TRBV7-8 and TRBJ2-5): GAGVSQSPRYKVAKRGQDVALRCDPISGHVSLFWYQQALGQGPEFLTYFQNEAQLDKSGLPSDRFFAERPEGSVSTLKIQRTQQEDSAVYLCASRTSGHQETQYFGPGTRLLVL.

The gene calls are TRBV27 and TRBJ2-3; the D gene is possibly TRBD2 (6 bases). Looked up from germline, CDR1 is MNHEY and CDR2 is SMNVEV (reference sequence). The CDR3 loop spans 16 amino acids. V was cut by 2 bases and J by 4 bases, with 16 bases left in between. The CDR3 region has the DNA TGTGCCAGCAGTTTACCGGGAGATCCACGCCCAGATACGCAGTATTTT. Amino acid sequence: CASSLPGDPRPDTQYF.

J is TRBJ2-3 and V is TRBV28, with 8 bases identical to TRBD2. V dropped 4 bases and J dropped 2; count of bases not matched to a gene: 2. The germline gives CDR1 MDHEN, CDR2 SYDVKM. This CDR3 has 14 residues. This CDR3 is CASSSGGVTDTQYF. The CDR3, as DNA: TGTGCCAGCAGTTCGGGAGGGGTCACAGATACGCAGTATTTT.

This chain uses TRBV6-5 with TRBJ2-1; 8 nucleotides agree with TRBD2. Germline V gene sequence: CDR1 MNHEY, CDR2 SVGAGI. Losses at the gene ends were 2 bases for V and 5 bases for J; bases not matched to a gene: 5. The CDR3 extends over 15 amino acids. CDR3 nucleotides: TGTGCCAGCAGTTACGAGCTAGCGGGTAACAATGAGCAGTTCTTC. Its protein product is CASSYELAGNNEQFF.